These 22 T cell receptor beta chains share one sample of origin, sequenced in a study of T cells after yellow fever vaccination. MiXCR, run by TCRdb on the 5' RACE reads, gives a single entry per CDR3 protein. The sample holds around 300,000 distinct CDR3 sequences, about 4% seen once. The sample was PBMCs, taken 5 days after the yellow fever booster vaccination. Receptors were obtained from a man aged 18 to 29 who received the YFV17D yellow fever vaccine.

This clonotype was observed at least ten times. This chain joins TRBV25-1 and TRBJ2-1; 10 bases map to TRBD1. The CDR3 sequence is 15 residues long. Germline-derived CDR1 and CDR2 are MGHDK and SYGVNS. V lost 6 bases, J lost 4 bases, and 6 bases stayed unmatched. CDR3 bases: TGTGCCAGCAGACCCGGGACAGGGGCGTACAATGAGCAGTTCTTC. Its protein is CASRPGTGAYNEQFF.

This clonotype was observed a handful of times. This chain links TRBV3-1 with TRBJ2-3; TRBD1 agrees at 9 bases. The junction had 8 bases not matched to a gene; V was cut back by 4 bases and J by 3 bases. Germline lookup yields CDR1 LGHDT and CDR2 YNNKEL (reference sequence). The length of the CDR3 is 16 residues. The CDR3 loop reads CASSRWGQGTTDTQYF. In nucleotides, the CDR3 is TGTGCCAGCAGCCGATGGGGACAGGGAACAACAGATACGCAGTATTTT.

The chain employs TRBV7-2 and TRBJ1-3; possibly TRBD1 for D (5 bases). Trimming stripped 5 bases from V and 2 bases from J, with 13 bases between. CDR1 is SGHTA, CDR2 FQGNSA, per germline. The CDR3 is 15 amino acids. The CDR3 sequence is CASSPPGPPGNTIYF. For the CDR3, the DNA is TGTGCCAGCAGCCCGCCGGGACCTCCTGGAAACACCATATATTTT. Combining the CDR3 with reference TRBV7-2 and TRBJ1-3 gives the whole variable domain GAGVSQSPSNKVTEKGKDVELRCDPISGHTALYWYRQSLGQGLEFLIYFQGNSAPDKSGLPSDRFSAERTGGSVSTLTIQRTQQEDSAVYLCASSPPGPPGNTIYFGEGSWLTVV.

This clonotype was detected a few times. The chain carries TRBV2 and TRBJ2-2; 9 bases fit TRBD1. Trimming took 8 bases from V and 5 from J; bases not matched to a gene: 3. CDR3 length equals 13 residues. Germline CDR1 SNHLY, CDR2 FYNNEI. This CDR3 is CASGTGITGELFF. The CDR3 nucleotides read TGTGCCAGCGGGACAGGGATTACCGGGGAGCTGTTTTTT.

This clonotype was counted many times. The rearrangement uses TRBV7-2 and TRBJ2-3, with D hard to call. There are 15 residues in the CDR3. Germline V CDR1 and CDR2: SGHTA, FQGNSA. V was clipped by 1 base and J by 5 bases, with 13 bases between them. This CDR3 is CASSLEWHGRDTQYF. DNA of the CDR3: TGTGCCAGCAGCTTAGAGTGGCACGGGCGAGATACGCAGTATTTT. The variable domain in full, completed from reference TRBV7-2 and TRBJ2-3, reads GAGVSQSPSNKVTEKGKDVELRCDPISGHTALYWYRQSLGQGLEFLIYFQGNSAPDKSGLPSDRFSAERTGGSVSTLTIQRTQQEDSAVYLCASSLEWHGRDTQYFGPGTRLTVL.

Ten or more counts support this clonotype. The CDR3, as DNA: TGCGCCAGCAGTGAGTATTCCTACGACGACGAGCAGTACTTC. Protein: CASSEYSYDDEQYF. The chain uses TRBV10-2 and TRBJ2-7, with D hard to call. The CDR3 runs 14 residues. Germline CDR1 is WSHSY and CDR2 is SAAADI. V gave up 1 base and J gave up 5 bases, with 12 bases separating them.

The chain has TRBV3-1 and TRBJ2-3, with TRBD2 matching 16 bases. V was clipped by 3 bases and J by 4 bases; unmatched bases: 4. CDR1 LGHDT and CDR2 YNNKEL come from the germline V gene (reference sequence). CDR3 length equals 17 residues. The CDR3 nucleotides read TGTGCCAGCAGCCAGGGACTAGCGGGGGGGCTTTCAGATACGCAGTATTTT. This encodes CASSQGLAGGLSDTQYF.

This clonotype has a handful of counts. This chain joins TRBV2 and TRBJ1-1, with TRBD1 matching 9 bases. Germline loops: CDR1 SNHLY, CDR2 FYNNEI. The CDR3 covers 13 residues. Germline trimming cut 6 bases from V and 6 bases from J; bases unmatched to any gene: 5. In nucleotides, the CDR3 is TGTGCCAGCAGCGGGACAGGGTACGCTGAAGCTTTCTTT. It translates to CASSGTGYAEAFF.

This clonotype was observed a few times. V usage is TRBV10-3 and J usage is TRBJ1-5, with TRBD1 as a possible D gene (5 bases). The V and J ends lost 3 bases and 2 bases respectively, with 8 bases between them. Germline values: CDR1 ENHRY, CDR2 SYGVKD. This CDR3 has 14 residues. The CDR3 bases are TGTGCCATCAGTGAATCGGGGGGCAATCAGCCCCAGCATTTT. It translates to CAISESGGNQPQHF.

This clonotype was detected ten times or more. V is TRBV6-6 and J is TRBJ2-3, with 9 nucleotides matching TRBD1. Looked up from germline, CDR1 is MNHNY and CDR2 is SVGAGI (reference sequence). Trimming cost V 8 bases and J 11 bases; bases outside gene matches: 14. This CDR3 region has 14 residues. CDR3 amino acids: CASGLTGTGSGQYF. CDR3 coding DNA: TGTGCCAGCGGACTCACCGGGACAGGGAGTGGGCAGTATTTT.

This clonotype was observed at least ten times. The chain employs TRBV7-9 and TRBJ1-1; D is ambiguous. The CDR3 is 15 residues long. Germline V lookup: CDR1 SEHNR, CDR2 FQNEAQ (reference sequence). V lost 2 bases, J lost 1 base, and 11 bases lay in between. Written as DNA, the CDR3 is TGTGCCAGCAGCTTATGGCTCGCGAGGAACACTGAAGCTTTCTTT. Protein: CASSLWLARNTEAFF. Combining the CDR3 with reference TRBV7-9 and TRBJ1-1 gives the whole variable domain DTGVSQNPRHKITKRGQNVTFRCDPISEHNRLYWYRQTLGQGPEFLTYFQNEAQLEKSRLLSDRFSAERPKGSFSTLEIQRTEQGDSAMYLCASSLWLARNTEAFFGQGTRLTVV.

The CDR3 spells CSARDPSRAKNIQYF. The CDR3 DNA follows: TGCAGTGCTAGAGACCCTAGCAGAGCCAAAAACATTCAGTACTTC. The V and J genes are TRBV20-1 and TRBJ2-4; TRBD2 might be the D (5 bases). Trimming took 0 bases from V and 0 from J, leaving 9 bases between them. Looked up from germline, CDR1 is DFQATT and CDR2 is SNEGSKA (reference sequence). This CDR3 comprises 15 residues.

This clonotype has only a few counts. The V gene is TRBV28, the J gene TRBJ2-1; D tentatively reads TRBD1 or TRBD2 (7 bases each). Trimming took 2 bases from V and 12 from J, leaving 14 bases between them. Germline V gene sequence: CDR1 MDHEN, CDR2 SYDVKM. The CDR3 totals 13 residues. The CDR3: CASSLGRGLGQFF. The CDR3 DNA is TGTGCCAGCAGTTTAGGGAGGGGGCTTGGGCAGTTCTTC. The full variable domain, in which reference TRBV28 and TRBJ2-1 provide the parts outside the CDR3, is DVKVTQSSRYLVKRTGEKVFLECVQDMDHENMFWYRQDPGLGLRLIYFSYDVKMKEKGDIPEGYSVSREKKERFSLILESASTNQTSMYLCASSLGRGLGQFFGPGTRLTVL.

This sequence joins TRBV7-9 and TRBJ2-6; 8 positions agree with TRBD2. The CDR3 has 14 residues. Germline trimming cut 5 bases from V and 10 bases from J; bases unmatched to any gene: 7. The germline V gene has CDR1 SEHNR and CDR2 FQNEAQ (reference sequence). The CDR3 coding sequence is TGTGCCAGCAGCGACGGCGCGGGGGGTAACGTCCTGACTTTC. This codes for CASSDGAGGNVLTF.

In this sample, this clonotype turned up many times. This chain links TRBV5-1 with TRBJ2-1; 8 bases line up with TRBD2. V dropped 1 base and J dropped 4; count of bases not matched to a gene: 4. Germline values: CDR1 SGHRS, CDR2 YFSETQ. This CDR3 region has 15 residues. The CDR3 loop is CASSLKRGTYNEQFF. Here the CDR3 DNA reads TGCGCCAGCAGCTTGAAGCGGGGGACTTACAATGAGCAGTTCTTC.

This clonotype has a handful of counts. The chain links TRBV7-2 to TRBJ2-7; 9 bases map to TRBD1. The CDR3 is 15 amino acids. CDR1 and CDR2 (germline): SGHTA, FQGNSA. J was trimmed by 7 bases and V by 10 bases; bases with no gene match: 17. CDR3 region: CATQELPGQGREQYF. CDR3 bases: TGTGCCACTCAGGAACTCCCGGGACAGGGTAGGGAGCAGTACTTC.

The V call is TRBV29-1, the J call TRBJ1-2, with a weak D call TRBD1 (5 bases). Germline V lookup: CDR1 SQVTM, CDR2 ANQGSEA. V was trimmed by 4 bases and J by 2 bases, leaving 11 bases between them. CDR3 length: 13 amino acids. CDR3 sequence: CSVGFGDNYGYTF. CDR3 nucleotides: TGCAGCGTTGGGTTTGGGGACAACTATGGCTACACCTTC.

This chain links TRBV12-3 or TRBV12-4 with TRBJ2-1; 9 positions match TRBD2. The length of the CDR3 is 14 residues. The V gene end was trimmed by 10 bases and the J gene end by 5 bases; junction bases not matched to a gene: 9. The CDR3 DNA is TGTGCCACCCGCGCGCTAGCGGGGAACAATGAGCAGTTCTTC. It translates to CATRALAGNNEQFF.

This rearrangement joins TRBV29-1 to TRBJ2-1, with D unresolved. In germline, CDR1 is SQVTM, CDR2 ANQGSEA. Trimming took 3 bases from V and 10 from J, leaving 10 bases between them. The CDR3 consists of 11 residues. The CDR3 reads CSVDGPSEQFF. The CDR3 coding sequence is TGCAGCGTTGATGGGCCGTCGGAGCAGTTCTTC.

The CDR3 spells CASSQGAGDYEQYF. The CDR3 bases are TGCGCCAGCAGCCAAGGGGCCGGGGATTACGAGCAGTACTTC. The rearrangement uses TRBV4-3 and TRBJ2-7; TRBD2 is a possible D gene (5 bases). Germline CDR1 reads LGHNA; CDR2 reads YSLEER. This CDR3 is 14 amino acids long. Trimming removed 1 base at V and 4 bases at J, with 11 bases between.

This clonotype showed up just a few times. The chain links TRBV19 to TRBJ2-7; 9 bases map to TRBD2. This CDR3 contains 17 residues. Germline loops: CDR1 LNHDA, CDR2 SQIVND (reference sequence). V gave up 5 bases and J gave up 1 base; unmatched junction bases: 12. The CDR3 bases are TGTGCCAGTAGTGATATAGCGGGGGCGTCGGATTCCTACGAGCAGTACTTC. The encoded protein is CASSDIAGASDSYEQYF.

V is TRBV6-2 or TRBV6-3 and J is TRBJ1-3; D is undetermined. The CDR3 extends over 16 amino acids. V was trimmed by 6 bases and J by 4 bases, leaving 19 bases between them. The germline gives CDR1 MNHEY, CDR2 SVGEGT. CDR3: CASSIYLGVGGNTIYF. The CDR3 bases are TGTGCCAGCAGCATATATCTAGGAGTCGGAGGAAACACCATATATTTT.